This T cell receptor (beta chain) was captured by sequencing in a study of T cell repertoires in cytomegalovirus infection. The study's findings and limits: CMV-specific TCR beta clonotypes restricted by HLA-C were the ones dominating the ex vivo response. Using cumulative public TCR beta family frequency, the authors identified those who carried CMV together with the relevant HLA.

In its sample, this clonotype was seen many times. What it recognizes is unknown. CDR1 is LNHDA and CDR2 is SQIVND in the germline V gene (reference sequence). This CDR3 is 15 amino acids long. With 0 bases removed from V and 2 bases from J, the gap between germline ends came to 11 bases. TCRdb redid the calling of the reads with MiXCR, one entry per CDR3 protein. The sample lists about 250,000 distinct CDR3 sequences; roughly 6.5% were seen once. The sequenced sample consisted of PBMCs. The V and J genes are TRBV19 and TRBJ2-7; no firm D call. This TCR derives from a human donor in good health (CMV status not recorded). Some clones in this sample may be carry-over from other donors' samples. The CDR3 here is CASSIENRATYEQYF. For the CDR3, the DNA is TGTGCCAGTAGTATAGAAAACAGAGCCACCTACGAGCAGTACTTC.